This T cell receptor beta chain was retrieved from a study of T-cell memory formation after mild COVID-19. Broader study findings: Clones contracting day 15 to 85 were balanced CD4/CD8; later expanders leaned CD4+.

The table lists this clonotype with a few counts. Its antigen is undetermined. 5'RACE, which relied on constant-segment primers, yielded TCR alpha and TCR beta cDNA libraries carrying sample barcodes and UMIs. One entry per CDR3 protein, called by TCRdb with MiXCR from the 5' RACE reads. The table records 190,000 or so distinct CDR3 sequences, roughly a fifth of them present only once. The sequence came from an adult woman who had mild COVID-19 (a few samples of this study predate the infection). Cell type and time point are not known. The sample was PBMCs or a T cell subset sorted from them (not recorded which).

The CDR3 nucleotides are TGTGCCAGCAGTCGACTGAGCTCCTACAATGAGCAGTTCTTC. Amino acids: CASSRLSSYNEQFF. V usage is TRBV27 and J usage is TRBJ2-1; D is ambiguous. This CDR3 comprises 14 residues. V dropped 5 bases and J dropped 0 bases, with 8 bases sitting between them. CDR1 and CDR2 from the germline V gene are MNHEY and SMNVEV (reference sequence).